This TCR beta chain was obtained from a study of T cell responses to AZD1222 COVID-19 vaccine. This clone has only one observation. Germline V gene lookup returns CDR1 SGHAT and CDR2 FQNNGV. The CDR3 has 15 residues. The V gene lost 3 bases and the J gene lost 7 bases, with 18 bases spanning the gap. Some clones are missing from TCRdb's copy, which holds only in-frame ones; the method was immunoSEQ multiplex PCR. The sample lists fewer than 150,000 clones, about 93% seen once, with about 0.91% in the top ten. V usage is TRBV11-2 and J usage is TRBJ1-2; tentative D call: TRBD1 (6 bases). The sequenced sample was peripheral blood, obtained on day 0 of AZD1222 vaccination. This TCR derives from an adult in good health. CDR3 loop: CASSLHRDRGAGYTF. In nucleotides, the CDR3 is TGTGCCAGCAGCTTGCACAGGGACCGGGGTGCTGGCTACACCTTC.